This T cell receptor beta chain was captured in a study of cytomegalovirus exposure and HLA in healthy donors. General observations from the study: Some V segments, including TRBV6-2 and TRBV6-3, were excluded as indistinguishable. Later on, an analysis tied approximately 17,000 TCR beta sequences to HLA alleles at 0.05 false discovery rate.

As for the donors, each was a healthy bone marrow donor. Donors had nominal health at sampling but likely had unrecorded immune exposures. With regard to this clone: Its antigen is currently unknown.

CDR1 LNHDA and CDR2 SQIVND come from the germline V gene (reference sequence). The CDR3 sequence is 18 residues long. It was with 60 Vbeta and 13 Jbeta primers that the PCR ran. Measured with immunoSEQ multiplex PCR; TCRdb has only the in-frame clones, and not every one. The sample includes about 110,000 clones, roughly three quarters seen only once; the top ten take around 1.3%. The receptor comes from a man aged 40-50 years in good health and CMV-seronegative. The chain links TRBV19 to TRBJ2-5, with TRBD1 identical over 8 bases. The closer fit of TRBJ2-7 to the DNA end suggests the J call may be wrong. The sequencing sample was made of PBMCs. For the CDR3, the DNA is TGTGCCAGTAGTATAGGGTCAGGGGGCAAGCCGGGGATCTACGAGCAGTACTTC. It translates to CASSIGSGGKPGIYEQYF.